These 13 T cell receptor beta chains came from one sample sequenced in a study of T cells after yellow fever vaccination. A single record per CDR3 protein comes from TCRdb applying MiXCR to the 5' RACE reads. The sample includes some 300,000 distinct CDR3 sequences, 8% to 9.5% of them seen just once. Sequencing was performed on PBMCs, taken roughly 46 days after the first yellow fever vaccination. Receptors originate from a man younger than 35 who received the YFV17D yellow fever vaccine.

A few counts support this clonotype. The chain links TRBV12-3 or TRBV12-4 to TRBJ2-7; D gene ambiguous. The germline V and J ends were trimmed by 4 bases and 3 bases, with 10 bases remaining between them. This CDR3 is built from 13 residues. The CDR3 region has the DNA TGTGCCAGCAGTTCCCAATCTTTCTACGAGCAGTACTTC. Protein sequence: CASSSQSFYEQYF.

This clonotype occurred a few times. V is TRBV27 and J is TRBJ2-5; TRBD2 agrees at 10 bases. The CDR3 is made up of 17 amino acids. V lost 2 bases, J lost 5 bases, and 11 bases stayed unmatched. CDR1 and CDR2 (germline): MNHEY, SMNVEV (reference sequence). The CDR3 spells CASSLAVAGGPGETQYF. CDR3 nucleotides: TGTGCCAGCAGTTTAGCGGTAGCGGGGGGCCCGGGGGAGACCCAGTACTTC.

There are a few counts of this clonotype. The gene calls are TRBV4-3 and TRBJ2-1; perhaps TRBD1 as D (7 bases). The V gene's germline CDR1 is LGHNA and CDR2 YSLEER. CDR3 length: 15 amino acids. V was cut by 6 bases and J by 2 bases, with 14 bases left in between. The CDR3 here is CASSPQGGTYNEQFF. Here the CDR3 DNA reads TGCGCCAGCAGTCCTCAGGGGGGCACCTACAATGAGCAGTTCTTC.

The gene calls are TRBV15 and TRBJ2-5; TRBD2 aligns across 7 bases. The CDR3 has 16 residues. V lost 0 bases, J lost 4 bases, and 8 bases stayed unmatched. Germline CDR1 is LNHNV and CDR2 is YYDKDF (reference sequence). The CDR3 region has the DNA TGTGCCACCAGCAGAGATCTTTTGGGGGGGGTAGAGACCCAGTACTTC. Amino acids: CATSRDLLGGVETQYF.

In this sample, this clonotype turned up a few times. The chain employs TRBV24-1 and TRBJ2-4, with TRBD1 matching over 7 bases. J was trimmed by 14 bases and V by 4 bases; bases with no gene match: 4. The CDR3 loop spans 11 amino acids. The germline V gene has CDR1 KGHDR and CDR2 SFDVKD. CDR3 nucleotide sequence: TGTGCCACCAGTGACGGGACAGCTGAGTACTTC. Its protein product is CATSDGTAEYF.

This clonotype has at least ten counts. The chain links TRBV5-1 to TRBJ1-1; D not resolved. The V end lost 7 bases, the J end lost 3 bases, and 16 bases lay between the germline ends. Per the germline V gene, CDR1 is SGHRS and CDR2 is YFSETQ. The length of the CDR3 is 14 residues. In DNA form, the CDR3 reads TGCGCCAGCGGACCTAGGGAGGGCGACACTGAAGCTTTCTTT. Translated: CASGPREGDTEAFF.

A few counts support this clonotype. J is TRBJ2-7 and V is TRBV7-8; 8 bases match TRBD1. The CDR3 length is 16 residues. J gave up 2 bases and V 5 bases, and 11 bases lay outside the gene matches. Germline CDR1 and CDR2: SGHVS and FQNEAQ. In DNA, the CDR3 is TGTGCCAGCAGCCGAACCGACCGGGACAGGACCTACGAGCAGTACTTC. Translation gives CASSRTDRDRTYEQYF.

This clonotype was seen only a few times. The CDR3 protein is CASSQSAASGAQETQYF. CDR3 nucleotides: TGCGCCAGCAGCCAATCCGCGGCTAGCGGGGCTCAAGAGACCCAGTACTTC. J is TRBJ2-5 and V is TRBV4-3; 9 bases are shared with TRBD2. This CDR3 region has 17 residues. The trim removed 2 bases at V and 2 bases at J, leaving 9 bases unmatched. Germline CDR1 is LGHNA and CDR2 is YSLEER.

The rearrangement joins TRBV7-3 to TRBJ2-3, with D tentatively TRBD2 (5 bases). CDR1 and CDR2 (germline): SGHTA, FQGTGA. Trimming took off 6 bases at V and 6 bases at J, with 19 bases between the two ends. The CDR3 totals 15 residues. The CDR3 loop reads CASSPNGVPGDTQYF. CDR3 DNA sequence: TGTGCCAGCAGTCCTAATGGGGTCCCGGGGGATACGCAGTATTTT.

The chain is built from TRBV29-1 and TRBJ2-1; tentative D call: TRBD2 (6 bases). Germline V lookup: CDR1 SQVTM, CDR2 ANQGSEA. The CDR3 has 12 residues. Trimming pared 6 bases from V and 4 bases from J, leaving 10 bases between. CDR3: CSVREGYNEQFF. For the CDR3, the DNA is TGCAGCGTGCGGGAAGGGTACAATGAGCAGTTCTTC.

This clonotype turned up a few times. The rearrangement joins TRBV4-1 to TRBJ1-2, with D tentatively TRBD1 (5 bases). This CDR3 is 13 amino acids long. CDR1 is MGHRA, CDR2 YSYEKL, per germline. Trimming shortened V by 0 bases and J by 8 bases, and 10 bases separated the two germline ends. CDR3: CASSQDRRGGYTF. In nucleotides, the CDR3 is TGCGCCAGCAGCCAAGACCGGAGGGGAGGCTACACCTTC.

This clonotype was counted at least ten times. V and J are TRBV4-3 and TRBJ1-2; the D gene is possibly TRBD1 (6 bases). V lost 1 base, J lost 5 bases, and 8 bases lay in between. Germline CDR1 LGHNA, CDR2 YSLEER. CDR3 size: 13 residues. Here the CDR3 reads CASSQGGGYGYTF. The CDR3 nucleotides read TGCGCCAGCAGCCAAGGAGGGGGTTATGGCTACACCTTC.

This clonotype showed up many times. V is TRBV6-2 or TRBV6-3 and J is TRBJ1-5; no clear D gene. V was pared by 5 bases and J by 6 bases, with 5 bases between. Germline V gene data show CDR1 as MNHEY and CDR2 as SVGEGT. CDR3 length: 11 residues. The CDR3 sequence is CASSGGQPQHF. CDR3 in DNA: TGTGCCAGCAGTGGAGGTCAGCCCCAGCATTTT.